This T cell receptor beta chain was captured by sequencing in a study of blood T cell repertoires in COVID-19 (dated by TCRdb to the early 2020s). Background on the whole study: Samples from collaborators originated in the United States, Italy and Spain and spanned both the acute and convalescent phases of COVID-19. The samples were drawn from the first 160 participants of the ongoing ImmuneRACE study and from 950 to 1,500 subjects provided by 6 global collaborators. Where available, HLA class I and class II types were obtained from metadata supplied by the sample provider rather than from assay-based typing. The prospective study material was composed of cDNA or gDNA derived from T cells, B-cell-depleted T cells, or PBMCs. A freely available public database, intended as a resource for researchers studying the immune response to SARS-CoV-2, is where the repertoires were released. Deeply sampled blood TCRbeta repertoires from subjects exposed to, actively infected with, or recovered from COVID-19 were included in the dataset. Nearly every sample came with metadata listing a de-identified subject ID, COVID-19 status, age in years and sex.

Each collaborating institution followed its own protocols to collect whole blood in K2EDTA tubes. For TCRbeta analysis, collaborators shipped samples as frozen whole blood, isolated PBMCs, or DNA extracted from either of those sample types. Including cysteine and phenylalanine, the CDR3 has 13 amino acids. The only DNA kept is the CDR3, 39 bases in frame from the first base. CDR1 and CDR2 are drawn from the germline V gene (reference sequence): SGHKS, YYEKEE. At the junction V is shortened by 4 bases and J by 3 bases, with 8 bases in between. About this clone itself: No antigen is known for it. Nothing much larger sits one base from this clone, and base qualities are not available.

What the study reported, not specific to this receptor: The quantity of clinical and demographic metadata differed by source and by participant and was supplied without curation.

TCRbeta CDR3 regions were amplified from genomic DNA using the immunoSEQ Assay, a bias-controlled multiplex PCR. Per the source publication's procedure: The number of nucleated cells in each sample was estimated by amplification of reference gene primers within the assay. Sequence reads were collapsed and filtered to measure the absolute abundance of every unique TCRbeta CDR3 rearrangement. Productive Simpson clonality was computed per sample as the square root of Simpson's diversity index over productive rearrangements. The immuneACCESS repertoire file appears here via TCRdb, limited to in-frame rearrangements. These files lack a portion of the clones; in checked studies, under half of the deficit traces to unresolved V genes, and the cause of the others is not known. The V and J calls and clone size were taken over from that table, and D and trimming were inferred from the DNA. This sample is represented by around 120,000 clones; less than 75% of them were singletons. The ten largest account for approximately 0.79% of the sample.

This chain joins TRBV5-5 to TRBJ2-4; 6 matching bases give a weak D call of TRBD2. The specimen sequenced was peripheral blood. This TCR derives from a human donor with acute or convalescent COVID-19. The donor label of this sample is uncertain. The DNA is as follows: TGTGCCAGCAGCGGGACTGACAAAAACATTCAGTACTTC. It translates as CASSGTDKNIQYF. This CDR3, with the reference TRBV5-5 and TRBJ2-4 proteins standing in past its ends, gives the full variable domain DAGVTQSPTHLIKTRGQQVTLRCSPISGHKSVSWYQQVLGQGPQFIFQYYEKEERGRGNFPDRFSARQFPNYSSELNVNALLLGDSALYLCASSGTDKNIQYFGAGTRLSVL.